This record concerns one T cell receptor beta chain sequence. What it binds is not known. The record originates from a study of T cells in localized non-small cell lung cancer. The CDR3 runs to 12 residues. CDR1 is SEHNR, CDR2 FQNEAQ, per germline (reference sequence). Trimming pared 7 bases from V and 4 bases from J, leaving 8 bases between. Findings and limits, study-wide: Highest T cell clonality was seen in uninvolved adjacent lung, surpassing that measured in tumor.

Generated by immunoSEQ multiplex PCR, the TCRdb table keeps only in-frame clones and is missing some. This table holds tens of thousands of clones, around 84% found once. Material: peripheral blood, obtained before any cancer treatment. The V gene is TRBV7-9, the J gene TRBJ2-1, with D perhaps TRBD1 or TRBD2 (5 bases each). The origin of this receptor is a man between 40 and 70 years old with stage I lung adenocarcinoma. For the CDR3, the DNA is TGTGCCAGCAAAGGGGAGTACAATGAGCAGTTCTTC. Its protein is CASKGEYNEQFF.